This T cell receptor (beta chain) was sequenced in a study of Ad26.COV2.S vaccination and SARS-CoV-2 variants. Turning to this clone: Antigen specificity is unknown.

CDR1 LNHNV and CDR2 YYDKDF come from the germline V gene (reference sequence). Germline trimming cut 5 bases from V and 0 bases from J; bases unmatched to any gene: 5. The CDR3 length is 15 residues. TCRdb's table, derived via immunoSEQ multiplex PCR, lists solely in-frame clones and lacks some. The profile shows under 250,000 clones, around 85% of them singletons. The study's findings and limits: Non-spike TCR breadth did not differ much between vaccine and placebo recipients. Breadth and depth estimates from TCRs may understate total T cell responses.

Treatment specified: 15 to 20 received Ad26.COV2.S at low or high dose, single or two shots; roughly five received placebo; per-sample allocation not given. Sampling took place 63 days after the first vaccine or placebo injection. The donor was a Boston adult aged 18-55 years. As its vector, the vaccine had Ad26, which expressed Wuhan-strain SARS-CoV-2 spike. The sample consisted of peripheral blood, taken in a trial of Ad26.COV2.S vaccine versus placebo. The chain uses TRBV15 and TRBJ2-3; TRBD1 agrees at 7 bases. The clonotype comes from a person aged 18-65 years who received the Ad26.COV2.S COVID-19 vaccine or a placebo. CDR3 residues: CATSAGTASTDTQYF. The CDR3 nucleotides read TGTGCCACCAGCGCCGGGACAGCGAGCACAGATACGCAGTATTTT.